The sequence of this T cell receptor beta chain was determined in a study of sequential checkpoint blockade in melanoma. Study overall: Patients were randomized 1:1 to nivolumab-then-ipilimumab or ipilimumab-then-nivolumab first-line. After both sequences, patients received maintenance nivolumab.

Clones were sequenced by immunoSEQ multiplex PCR, and TCRdb holds only the in-frame ones, with some missing. The sample consists of about 9,100 clones, 50% to 75% of them appearing once. This CDR3 has 15 residues. After removal of 4 bases from V and 6 bases from J, the junction contained 3 bases not matched to a gene. Germline CDR1 is SGHKS and CDR2 is YYEKEE (reference sequence). Stated treatment: randomized to nivolumab then ipilimumab (arm A) or the reverse (arm B). The source was CD8+ T cells sorted from blood (inferred from file names), collected from a patient given nivolumab and ipilimumab in sequence. V is TRBV5-5 and J is TRBJ2-3, with 15 nucleotides matching TRBD2. The TCR originated in a human donor with melanoma. For the CDR3, the DNA is TGTGCCAGCAGCACCGGGACTAGCGGGGGGGATACGCAGTATTTT. Amino acids: CASSTGTSGGDTQYF.